This is a list of T cell receptor beta chains from one sample in a study of T cells after yellow fever vaccination. TCRdb re-analysed the 5' RACE reads in MiXCR, keeping a single row per CDR3 protein. Of under 350,000 distinct CDR3 sequences detected, roughly 3.9% appear once; the ten largest clones hold approximately 25%. Sequenced here: PBMCs, sampled 5 days after the yellow fever booster vaccination. Source of these receptors: a man between 18 and 29 years old who received the YFV17D yellow fever vaccine. The CDR3 runs from the conserved cysteine through the conserved F or W. The D gene is left open where the match is weak. Expanded clones are given a class, and other clones once, few, many or no size at all.

D: NA
size: few
V: TRBV24-1
J: TRBJ2-3
CDR3: CATQKRGSTDTQYF
DNA: TGTGCCACTCAGAAGAGGGGCAGCACAGATACGCAGTATTTT

D: NA
size: NA
V: TRBV5-1
J: TRBJ2-5
CDR3: CASRIGVQETQYF
DNA: TGCGCCAGCCGAATTGGTGTACAAGAGACCCAGTACTTC

D: TRBD2
size: many
V: TRBV5-1
J: TRBJ2-1
CDR3: CASSFTGSGGGNEQFF
DNA: TGCGCCAGCAGCTTCACAGGTAGCGGGGGGGGCAATGAGCAGTTCTTC

D: TRBD1
size: few
V: TRBV2
J: TRBJ1-6
CDR3: CATSPRGLGDSPLHF
DNA: TGTGCCACTTCACCTAGGGGGCTAGGTGATTCACCCCTCCACTTT

D: NA
size: many
V: TRBV29-1
J: TRBJ2-2
CDR3: CSVVTGALTGELFF
DNA: TGCAGCGTTGTCACTGGGGCTCTTACCGGGGAGCTGTTTTTT

D: NA
size: NA
V: TRBV20-1
J: TRBJ2-7
CDR3: CSARKPASSYEQYF
DNA: TGCAGTGCTAGGAAGCCAGCCAGCTCCTACGAGCAGTACTTC

D: NA
size: many
V: TRBV7-9
J: TRBJ1-5
CDR3: CASTGGGQPQHF
DNA: TGTGCCAGCACCGGTGGGGGTCAGCCCCAGCATTTT

D: NA
size: few
V: TRBV6-5
J: TRBJ1-1
CDR3: CASNKSPDEAFF
DNA: TGTGCCAGCAATAAATCCCCGGATGAAGCTTTCTTT

D: NA
size: few
V: TRBV7-8
J: TRBJ1-5
CDR3: CASSLEQWGVEQPQHF
DNA: TGTGCCAGCAGCTTAGAGCAGTGGGGAGTAGAACAGCCCCAGCATTTT

D: TRBD2
size: NA
V: TRBV5-1
J: TRBJ2-5
CDR3: CASSLDGGASGSQYF
DNA: TGCGCCAGCAGCTTGGACGGGGGGGCTAGTGGGTCCCAGTACTTC

D: TRBD1
size: few
V: TRBV7-9
J: TRBJ2-3
CDR3: CASRGTVRGTDTQYF
DNA: TGTGCCAGCAGAGGGACAGTAAGAGGCACAGATACGCAGTATTTT

D: NA
size: few
V: TRBV21-1
J: TRBJ2-6
CDR3: CASTGGGPRLGAESSGANVLTF
DNA: TGTGCCAGCACGGGGGGCGGACCCCGCTTGGGGGCGGAGAGCTCTGGGGCCAACGTCCTGACTTTC

D: NA
size: many
V: TRBV4-1
J: TRBJ2-7
CDR3: CASSQDHRSSYEQYF
DNA: TGCGCCAGCAGCCAAGATCACAGGAGCTCCTACGAGCAGTACTTC

D: NA
size: few
V: TRBV28
J: TRBJ2-2
CDR3: CASEGTGELFF
DNA: TGTGCCAGCGAAGGGACCGGGGAGCTGTTTTTT

D: NA
size: NA
V: TRBV10-3
J: TRBJ2-3
CDR3: CAISERQGGTDTQYF
DNA: TGTGCCATCAGTGAGAGACAGGGAGGAACAGATACGCAGTATTTT

D: TRBD1
size: few
V: TRBV5-1
J: TRBJ2-1
CDR3: CASSLTGDRGNEQFF
DNA: TGCGCCAGCAGCTTAACGGGGGACAGGGGCAATGAGCAGTTCTTC

D: TRBD1
size: many
V: TRBV4-3
J: TRBJ1-1
CDR3: CASSQADRGYTEAFF
DNA: TGCGCCAGCAGCCAGGCGGACAGGGGGTACACTGAAGCTTTCTTT

D: NA
size: NA
V: TRBV7-9
J: TRBJ1-2
CDR3: CASSLNGVYYGYTF
DNA: TGTGCCAGCAGCTTAAACGGGGTGTATTATGGCTACACCTTC

D: TRBD1
size: NA
V: TRBV5-1
J: TRBJ2-1
CDR3: CASSSQGANNEQFF
DNA: TGCGCCAGCAGCTCACAGGGGGCGAACAATGAGCAGTTCTTC

D: TRBD1
size: few
V: TRBV29-1
J: TRBJ1-1
CDR3: CSVEDRGDTEAFF
DNA: TGCAGCGTTGAGGACAGGGGAGACACTGAAGCTTTCTTT

D: NA
size: many
V: TRBV6-1
J: TRBJ1-2
CDR3: CASIRRDKTYGYTF
DNA: TGTGCCAGCATCCGCCGCGACAAGACCTATGGCTACACCTTC

D: NA
size: few
V: TRBV28
J: TRBJ1-2
CDR3: CASSSNWASGYTF
DNA: TGTGCCAGCAGTTCCAATTGGGCGAGTGGCTACACCTTC

D: NA
size: NA
V: TRBV3-1
J: TRBJ2-1
CDR3: CASSQVTTGRPYNEQFF
DNA: TGTGCCAGCAGCCAAGTCACAACGGGGCGACCCTACAATGAGCAGTTCTTC

D: NA
size: NA
V: TRBV21-1
J: TRBJ1-1
CDR3: CASSPPLGRAERSEAFF
DNA: TGTGCCAGCAGCCCCCCTTTGGGCAGGGCGGAACGGTCTGAAGCTTTCTTT

D: NA
size: many
V: TRBV7-2
J: TRBJ2-3
CDR3: CASSLGVSTWDTQYF
DNA: TGTGCCAGCAGCTTAGGAGTCAGCACTTGGGATACGCAGTATTTT

D: TRBD1
size: NA
V: TRBV28
J: TRBJ2-6
CDR3: CASRTRTGGLGANVLTF
DNA: TGTGCCAGCAGAACAAGGACAGGGGGCCTTGGGGCCAACGTCCTGACTTTC

D: NA
size: many
V: TRBV10-3
J: TRBJ2-5
CDR3: CAISESTQGRETQYF
DNA: TGTGCCATCAGTGAGTCGACCCAGGGGCGAGAGACCCAGTACTTC

D: TRBD1
size: few
V: TRBV4-1
J: TRBJ1-6
CDR3: CASSQGTGGGSYNSPLHF
DNA: TGCGCCAGCAGCCAAGGGACAGGGGGAGGCTCCTATAATTCACCCCTCCACTTT

D: NA
size: few
V: TRBV27
J: TRBJ2-6
CDR3: CASSGGGANVLTF
DNA: TGTGCCAGCAGTGGGGGTGGGGCCAACGTCCTGACTTTC

D: NA
size: few
V: TRBV4-1
J: TRBJ2-2
CDR3: CASSPTGAGTGELFF
DNA: TGCGCCAGCAGCCCGACAGGTGCGGGCACCGGGGAGCTGTTTTTT

D: NA
size: NA
V: TRBV6-5
J: TRBJ2-1
CDR3: CASSYNYEQFF
DNA: TGTGCCAGCAGTTACAATTATGAGCAGTTCTTC

D: NA
size: NA
V: TRBV9
J: TRBJ1-1
CDR3: CASNLTTGITFF
DNA: TGTGCCAGCAACCTCACTACAGGGATAACTTTCTTT

D: NA
size: few
V: TRBV9
J: TRBJ1-6
CDR3: CASSVAGSDSPLHF
DNA: TGTGCCAGCAGCGTAGCTGGGTCGGATTCACCCCTCCACTTT

D: TRBD1
size: NA
V: TRBV4-3
J: TRBJ1-5
CDR3: CASSQSGGLGNQPQHF
DNA: TGCGCCAGCAGCCAATCAGGGGGCCTGGGCAATCAGCCCCAGCATTTT

D: NA
size: NA
V: TRBV10-2
J: TRBJ1-1
CDR3: CASSDGRLNTEAFF
DNA: TGCGCCAGCAGTGACGGCAGATTGAACACTGAAGCTTTCTTT

D: NA
size: many
V: TRBV7-9
J: TRBJ2-1
CDR3: CASSSRTNTYNEQFF
DNA: TGTGCCAGCAGCTCCCGGACCAATACCTACAATGAGCAGTTCTTC

D: TRBD1
size: few
V: TRBV20-1
J: TRBJ1-1
CDR3: CSAREFRGANTEAFF
DNA: TGCAGTGCTAGAGAGTTCAGGGGGGCGAACACTGAAGCTTTCTTT

D: TRBD1
size: NA
V: TRBV5-4
J: TRBJ1-2
CDR3: CASSSRDRTNYGYTF
DNA: TGTGCCAGCAGCTCAAGGGACAGAACTAACTATGGCTACACCTTC

D: TRBD1
size: many
V: TRBV4-3
J: TRBJ1-1
CDR3: CASSPGQGVDTEAFF
DNA: TGCGCCAGCAGCCCCGGACAGGGAGTAGATACTGAAGCTTTCTTT

D: NA
size: many
V: TRBV7-2
J: TRBJ2-5
CDR3: CASSPQETQYF
DNA: TGTGCCAGCAGCCCTCAGGAGACCCAGTACTTC

D: TRBD1
size: few
V: TRBV27
J: TRBJ1-2
CDR3: CASRGGQGLSYGYTF
DNA: TGTGCCAGCAGAGGAGGACAGGGGTTAAGCTATGGCTACACCTTC

D: NA
size: NA
V: TRBV4-1
J: TRBJ1-1
CDR3: CASSQGERMNTEAFF
DNA: TGCGCCAGCAGCCAAGGTGAGAGAATGAACACTGAAGCTTTCTTT

D: TRBD1
size: many
V: TRBV29-1
J: TRBJ1-2
CDR3: CSVDRDSYGYTF
DNA: TGCAGCGTTGATCGGGACAGCTATGGCTACACCTTC

D: NA
size: NA
V: TRBV7-6
J: TRBJ2-2
CDR3: CASSFRLGVAGELFF
DNA: TGTGCCAGCAGCTTTCGGTTGGGGGTCGCCGGGGAGCTGTTTTTT

D: NA
size: many
V: TRBV6-6
J: TRBJ2-7
CDR3: CASSRNRVGEQYF
DNA: TGTGCCAGCAGTCGCAACAGGGTAGGCGAGCAGTACTTC

D: NA
size: NA
V: TRBV27
J: TRBJ1-4
CDR3: CASRDAREKLFF
DNA: TGTGCCAGCAGGGACGCCAGAGAAAAACTGTTTTTT

D: TRBD1
size: many
V: TRBV5-1
J: TRBJ1-1
CDR3: CASSVDLRDRGLGNTEAFF
DNA: TGCGCCAGCAGCGTTGATCTCCGGGACAGGGGGCTCGGGAACACTGAAGCTTTCTTT

D: NA
size: NA
V: TRBV5-1
J: TRBJ2-3
CDR3: CASSLGQQDTQYF
DNA: TGCGCCAGCAGCTTGGGACAGCAAGATACGCAGTATTTT

D: NA
size: many
V: TRBV12-3/TRBV12-4
J: TRBJ2-1
CDR3: CASSSPRAWGNEQFF
DNA: TGTGCCAGCAGTTCGCCCCGGGCTTGGGGCAATGAGCAGTTCTTC

D: TRBD1
size: many
V: TRBV20-1
J: TRBJ1-6
CDR3: CSAIWATGVNSPLHF
DNA: TGCAGTGCTATTTGGGCGACAGGGGTTAATTCACCCCTCCACTTT